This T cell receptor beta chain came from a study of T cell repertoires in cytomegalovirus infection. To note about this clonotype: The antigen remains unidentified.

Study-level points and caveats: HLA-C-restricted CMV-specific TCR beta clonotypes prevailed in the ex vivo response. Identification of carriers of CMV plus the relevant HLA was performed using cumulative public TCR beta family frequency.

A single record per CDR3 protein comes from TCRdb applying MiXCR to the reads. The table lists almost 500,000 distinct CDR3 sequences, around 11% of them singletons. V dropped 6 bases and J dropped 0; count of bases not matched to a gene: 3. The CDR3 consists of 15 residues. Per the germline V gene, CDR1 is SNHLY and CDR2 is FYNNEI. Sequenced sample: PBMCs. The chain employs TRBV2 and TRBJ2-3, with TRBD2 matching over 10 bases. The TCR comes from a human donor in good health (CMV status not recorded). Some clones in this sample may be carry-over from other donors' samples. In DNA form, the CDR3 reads TGTGCCAGCAGGGGGACTAGCGCTAGCACAGATACGCAGTATTTT. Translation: CASRGTSASTDTQYF. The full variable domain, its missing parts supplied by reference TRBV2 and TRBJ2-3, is EPEVTQTPSHQVTQMGQEVILRCVPISNHLYFYWYRQILGQKVEFLVSFYNNEISEKSEIFDDQFSVERPDGSNFTLKIRSTKLEDSAMYFCASRGTSASTDTQYFGPGTRLTVL.